Each of the 14 T cell receptor beta chains below was sequenced from the same sample in a study of spatial heterogeneity in lung cancer. Stated time point: sample taken at primary tumor resection. Unsorted whole RNA samples from tumor, nontumor lung or frozen PBMC were sequenced. TCRdb ran MiXCR on the 5' RACE reads and lists one entry per CDR3 protein. The sample shows tens of thousands of distinct CDR3 sequences, approximately 20% of them seen only once. The specimen was PBMCs, collected at surgery. The origin of the receptors is a male donor with early-stage non-small cell lung cancer.

A few counts support this clonotype. The chain is built from TRBV19 and TRBJ1-2, with D maybe TRBD1 (6 bases). CDR1 is LNHDA and CDR2 is SQIVND in the germline V gene (reference sequence). Trimming removed 5 bases from V and 3 bases from J, with 13 bases in between. The CDR3 loop spans 14 amino acids. CDR3 residues: CASSLQGNDYGYTF. The CDR3 bases are TGTGCCAGTAGTCTTCAGGGGAACGACTATGGCTACACCTTC. The variable domain in full, with the rest retrieved from reference TRBV19 and TRBJ1-2, is DGGITQSPKYLFRKEGQNVTLSCEQNLNHDAMYWYRQDPGQGLRLIYYSQIVNDFQKGDIAEGYSVSREKKESFPLTVTSAQKNPTAFYLCASSLQGNDYGYTFGSGTRLTVV.

The V call is TRBV27, the J call TRBJ2-3, with D perhaps matching TRBD1 or TRBD2 (5 bases each). V was shortened by 5 bases and J by 5 bases, with 20 bases between the two germline ends. This CDR3 contains 16 residues. Per germline, CDR1 MNHEY and CDR2 SMNVEV (reference sequence). CDR3 bases: TGTGCCAGCAGTCCCGCTCCAGGGAGAAATGGAGATACGCAGTATTTT. Translation: CASSPAPGRNGDTQYF.

The chain uses TRBV20-1 and TRBJ2-3; D call uncertain. The CDR3 consists of 15 residues. Germline V lookup: CDR1 DFQATT, CDR2 SNEGSKA (reference sequence). V was trimmed by 1 base and J by 9 bases, leaving 20 bases between them. CDR3 loop: CSARVPGVVPQTQYF. The CDR3 DNA is TGCAGTGCTAGAGTCCCCGGCGTGGTACCCCAGACGCAGTATTTT.

This clonotype was detected many times. V usage is TRBV7-2 and J usage is TRBJ2-3; no firm D call. Trimming removed 6 bases from V and 0 bases from J, with 16 bases in between. The CDR3 runs 16 residues. Germline CDR1 and CDR2: SGHTA and FQGNSA. The CDR3, as DNA: TGTGCCAGCAGTTCTGGAAGCAGATCTAGCACAGATACGCAGTATTTT. It is translated as CASSSGSRSSTDTQYF.

This clonotype was seen a handful of times. This chain joins TRBV5-1 and TRBJ2-7, with 10 bases aligning to TRBD2. Trimming cost V 0 bases and J 2 bases; bases outside gene matches: 5. The CDR3 runs to 16 residues. Germline V gene data show CDR1 as SGHRS and CDR2 as YFSETQ. The CDR3 sequence is CASSLGAGGRTYEQYF. The DNA of the CDR3 is TGCGCCAGCAGCTTGGGAGCGGGAGGGCGGACCTACGAGCAGTACTTC.

A few counts support this clonotype. The gene calls are TRBV27 and TRBJ2-6, with D perhaps assigned TRBD1 or TRBD2 (6 bases each). Germline-derived CDR1 and CDR2 are MNHEY and SMNVEV (reference sequence). V gave up 4 bases and J gave up 1 base, with 11 bases separating them. This CDR3 has 16 amino acids. The CDR3 coding sequence is TGTGCCAGCAGTTGGTCGGGGGCATCTGGGGCCAACGTCCTGACTTTC. Translated, it gives CASSWSGASGANVLTF.

This clonotype appeared a few times. The chain carries TRBV11-3 and TRBJ2-3; D gene uncertain. Germline CDR1 reads SGHNT; CDR2 reads YENEEA. V shed 3 bases and J shed 2 bases, with 9 bases lying between them. This CDR3 is built from 14 residues. This chain's CDR3 is CASSLSPTTDTQYF. CDR3 coding DNA: TGTGCCAGCAGCTTGAGCCCGACCACAGATACGCAGTATTTT.

This clonotype was observed many times. V is TRBV5-8 and J is TRBJ2-2; the D gene is possibly TRBD1 (6 bases). CDR1 is SGHTS, CDR2 YDEGEE, per germline. The CDR3 sequence is 16 residues long. The ends were cut back, 2 bases at V and 0 bases at J, with 11 bases in the middle. The CDR3, as DNA: TGTGCCAGCAGCTTTGGTACAGGGTCGAACACCGGGGAGCTGTTTTTT. This translates into CASSFGTGSNTGELFF.

In this sample, this clonotype is large (0.1 to 1%). The chain carries TRBV7-9 and TRBJ2-1, with 14 positions matching TRBD2. V dropped 5 bases and J dropped 6; count of bases not matched to a gene: 6. The CDR3 contains 16 residues. Per the germline V gene, CDR1 is SEHNR and CDR2 is FQNEAQ (reference sequence). The CDR3 coding sequence is TGTGCCAGCAGCCCGACTAGCGGGAGGGCGGGCAATGAGCAGTTCTTC. This codes for CASSPTSGRAGNEQFF.

The V gene is TRBV12-3 or TRBV12-4, the J gene TRBJ1-1; TRBD1 might be the D (5 bases). The CDR3 is 13 amino acids. Trimming shortened V by 6 bases and J by 7 bases, and 15 bases separated the two germline ends. The CDR3 region is CASRPAGRIEAFF. CDR3 nucleotides: TGTGCCAGCAGACCCGCAGGGCGGATTGAAGCTTTCTTT.

This clonotype appeared a few times. This chain links TRBV27 with TRBJ2-7, with 10 bases that match TRBD1. V gave up 6 bases and J gave up 5 bases; unmatched junction bases: 10. This CDR3 region has 15 residues. Germline V gene lookup returns CDR1 MNHEY and CDR2 SMNVEV (reference sequence). This CDR3 is CASSVTGGGRNEQYF. For the CDR3, the DNA is TGTGCCAGCAGCGTGACAGGGGGCGGTCGTAACGAGCAGTACTTC.

The rearrangement joins TRBV20-1 to TRBJ2-7, with TRBD2 identical over 11 bases. V was pared by 3 bases and J by 5 bases, with 9 bases of the junction left unmatched. The V gene's germline CDR1 is DFQATT and CDR2 SNEGSKA (reference sequence). This CDR3 contains 15 residues. The DNA for the CDR3 is TGCAGTGCTAGTCATAATAGCGGGGGGGCCCACGAGCAGTACTTC. Its protein is CSASHNSGGAHEQYF.

This chain uses TRBV28 with TRBJ2-7, with no clear D. V was trimmed by 8 bases and J by 4 bases, leaving 18 bases between them. Germline lookup yields CDR1 MDHEN and CDR2 SYDVKM. The CDR3 contains 14 residues. The CDR3 DNA follows: TGTGCCAGCGCCGGTGCCAGCGCTTTGTACGAGCAGTACTTC. This sequence encodes CASAGASALYEQYF. The full variable domain, its missing parts supplied by reference TRBV28 and TRBJ2-7, is DVKVTQSSRYLVKRTGEKVFLECVQDMDHENMFWYRQDPGLGLRLIYFSYDVKMKEKGDIPEGYSVSREKKERFSLILESASTNQTSMYLCASAGASALYEQYFGPGTRLTVT.

The genes are TRBV28 and TRBJ2-3; 10 bases map to TRBD2. The CDR3 sequence is 13 residues long. The germline V gene has CDR1 MDHEN and CDR2 SYDVKM. Unmatched junction bases numbered 7, after V lost 7 bases and J lost 9 bases. The CDR3 bases are TGTGCCAGCAACCGCGGGACTAGCGAGACGCAGTATTTT. This codes for CASNRGTSETQYF.